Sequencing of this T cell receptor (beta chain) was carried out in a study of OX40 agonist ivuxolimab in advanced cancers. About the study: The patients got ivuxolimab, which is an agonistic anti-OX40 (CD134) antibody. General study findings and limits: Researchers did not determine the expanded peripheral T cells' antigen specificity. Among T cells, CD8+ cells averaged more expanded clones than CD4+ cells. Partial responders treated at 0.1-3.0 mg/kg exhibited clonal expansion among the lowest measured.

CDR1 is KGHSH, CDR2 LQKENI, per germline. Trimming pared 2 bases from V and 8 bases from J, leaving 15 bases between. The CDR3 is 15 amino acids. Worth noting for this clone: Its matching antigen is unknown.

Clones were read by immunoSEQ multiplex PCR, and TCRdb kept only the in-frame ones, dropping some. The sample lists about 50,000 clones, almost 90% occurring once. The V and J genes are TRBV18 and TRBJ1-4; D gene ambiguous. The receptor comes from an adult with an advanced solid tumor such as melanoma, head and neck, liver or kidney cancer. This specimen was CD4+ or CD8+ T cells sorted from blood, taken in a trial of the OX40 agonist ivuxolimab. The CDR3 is CASSPILGSEEKLFF. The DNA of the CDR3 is TGTGCCAGCTCACCAATCCTGGGAAGTGAGGAAAAACTGTTTTTT.